The source of this T cell receptor (beta chain) is a study of blood T cell repertoires in COVID-19. From germline, CDR1 is MNHEY and CDR2 SMNVEV (reference sequence). This CDR3 spans 14 amino acids. Trimming shortened V by 3 bases and J by 0 bases, and 8 bases separated the two germline ends. Living in 24 US areas, the participants were between 18 and 89 years of age. What the recovered Cohort 3 donors had was two negative PCRs, clearance, or symptom resolution. Sequencing used immunoSEQ multiplex PCR; TCRdb keeps in-frame clones, though not all of them. Of under 300,000 clones detected, approximately 90% appear once; the ten largest clones hold 3%. The table lists this clone with a count of one.

The sequenced sample consisted of PBMCs or T cells enriched from blood (not recorded which). This receptor was obtained from a woman between 45 and 60 years old who had recovered from COVID-19. The chain couples TRBV27 to TRBJ1-1; tentative D call: TRBD1 (6 bases). CDR3 bases: TGTGCCAGCAGTTTCAAGGGGGTGAACACTGAAGCTTTCTTT. The encoded protein is CASSFKGVNTEAFF.